These T cell receptor beta chains were read from a single sample in a study of blood T cells in healthy people across ages. A single record per CDR3 protein comes from TCRdb applying MiXCR to the 5' RACE reads. The sample comprises about 1,800,000 distinct CDR3 sequences, approximately 30% of which are singletons, and roughly 8.2% rests with the top ten. The specimen sequenced was blood. The receptors were gathered from a woman in her twenties or thirties in good health. Each CDR3 is given with its conserved first and last residue. D genes are given only for firm matches. Size values are once, few and many counts, or a class for expanded clones, and some rows have none.

D gene,J gene,V gene,clone size,CDR3 DNA,CDR3 protein
TRBD2,TRBJ2-7,TRBV7-9,many,TGTGCTGGGGTAAGGCTAGCGGACTCCTACGAGCAGTACTTC,CAGVRLADSYEQYF
TRBD1,TRBJ2-7,TRBV2,few,TGTGCCAGCAGCGGGAGAGGGGACAGGGGTCGTTTCGAGCAGTACTTC,CASSGRGDRGRFEQYF
NA,TRBJ2-7,TRBV7-9,few,TGTGCCAGCAGCCCCCGGGTGCGCGATTACGAGCAGTACTTC,CASSPRVRDYEQYF
TRBD2,TRBJ2-5,TRBV15,few,TGTGCCACCAGCACCCTCGTAAGCGGGAGGGCCGGGGAGACCCAGTACTTC,CATSTLVSGRAGETQYF
NA,TRBJ1-2,TRBV25-1,few,TGTGCCAGCAGTGAATTTGGAGGCTACACCTTC,CASSEFGGYTF
NA,TRBJ1-2,TRBV2,NA,TGTGCCAGCACCCGGGGGAACCATTATGGCTACACCTTC,CASTRGNHYGYTF
TRBD1,TRBJ2-7,TRBV20-1,few,TGCAGTGCTAGAGCCCCGGACAGGGTGATCTACGAGCAGTACTTC,CSARAPDRVIYEQYF
TRBD2,TRBJ2-1,TRBV7-2,many,TGTGCCAGCAGCTTTAGCGGGAGGGCCGACAATGAGCAGTTCTTC,CASSFSGRADNEQFF
NA,TRBJ2-3,TRBV7-7,many,TGTGCCAGCAGCCGAATATCGGCAGATACGCAGTATTTT,CASSRISADTQYF
NA,TRBJ2-1,TRBV6-6,few,TGTGCCAGCAGGGGGACTGGCGACAGAGAGCAGTTCTTC,CASRGTGDREQFF
TRBD2,TRBJ2-7,TRBV5-1,few,TGCGCCAGCAGCCCTCGTGGCGGGGGATACTACGAGCAGTACTTC,CASSPRGGGYYEQYF
TRBD2,TRBJ2-1,TRBV12-3/TRBV12-4,NA,TGTGCCAGCAGTTCTGGTGGGAGGGGAGAGACCCAGTTCTTC,CASSSGGRGETQFF
NA,TRBJ1-6,TRBV28,NA,TGTGCCAGCAGTTCCGGCCCCGTACAGGCGGATAATTCACCCCTCCACTTT,CASSSGPVQADNSPLHF
NA,TRBJ1-2,TRBV12-3/TRBV12-4,NA,TGTGCCAGCAGGGGCCGGGGTGGCTACACCTTC,CASRGRGGYTF
NA,TRBJ1-4,TRBV6-1,NA,TGTGCCAGCAGTCCCGAGGCAGGGCTGGGGGCAACTAATGAAAAACTGTTTTTT,CASSPEAGLGATNEKLFF
TRBD1,TRBJ1-6,TRBV5-1,NA,TGCGCCAGCAGCTTTACGACAGGGGGTAATAATTCACCCCTCCACTTT,CASSFTTGGNNSPLHF
NA,TRBJ2-7,TRBV2,NA,TGTGCCAGCAGTGAAGCCGGGCAGGGTAATTGGAACGAGCAGTACTTC,CASSEAGQGNWNEQYF
NA,TRBJ1-2,TRBV2,NA,TGTGCCAGGGCCCCGGCTTCCCCCTCCGGCTACACCTTC,CARAPASPSGYTF
TRBD1,TRBJ1-2,TRBV6-2/TRBV6-3,NA,TGTGCCAGCAGTCGTCTCCCCGGGACAGACAACTATGGCTACACCTTC,CASSRLPGTDNYGYTF
NA,TRBJ1-1,TRBV9,many,TGTGCCAGCAGCGGTAATCAGGGCATAGTAGCTTTCTTT,CASSGNQGIVAFF
NA,TRBJ2-3,TRBV7-2,few,TGTGCCAGCAAAGGAGAGAGGGGGTCAGATACGCAGTATTTT,CASKGERGSDTQYF
NA,TRBJ1-1,TRBV9,NA,TGTGCCAGCAGCGTAGCACAGGGCCACACTGAAGCTTTCTTT,CASSVAQGHTEAFF
NA,TRBJ2-3,TRBV12-3/TRBV12-4,NA,TGTGCCAGCAGTGGGAGGGTTCAGGGGGCTGGAGATACGCAGTATTTT,CASSGRVQGAGDTQYF
NA,TRBJ1-1,TRBV28,NA,TGTGCCAGCACCTTCGCCCCATATGAAGCTTTCTTT,CASTFAPYEAFF
TRBD1,TRBJ2-1,TRBV12-3/TRBV12-4,NA,TGTGCCAGCAGTTTTCTCCGGGACAGGGGGTCGGATGAGCAGTTCTTC,CASSFLRDRGSDEQFF
TRBD1,TRBJ2-6,TRBV3-1,many,TGTGCCACCCGGGACAGCTTCTCTGGGGCCAACGTCCTGACTTTC,CATRDSFSGANVLTF
NA,TRBJ2-1,TRBV7-9,NA,TGTGCCAGCACCCCGGACCAGAACATTGGGAGGTTCTTC,CASTPDQNIGRFF
NA,TRBJ2-1,TRBV7-2,NA,TGTGCCAGCAGCTTAGGAGCGACGAGCTCCTACAATGAGCAGTTCTTC,CASSLGATSSYNEQFF
NA,TRBJ2-5,TRBV12-3/TRBV12-4,many,TGTGCCAGCAGTGACTACCGCAGGCCAGAGACCCAGTACTTC,CASSDYRRPETQYF
TRBD1,TRBJ1-3,TRBV20-1,few,TGCAGTGCTCCAGCACAGGGGTTTGGAAACACCATATATTTT,CSAPAQGFGNTIYF
NA,TRBJ2-5,TRBV5-1,few,TGCGCCAGCAGCACCCTACAGTCCCCGGAGCAGTACTTC,CASSTLQSPEQYF
TRBD2,TRBJ2-1,TRBV5-1,NA,TGCGCCAGCAGCACGGGACTAACACCCAATGAGCAGTTCTTC,CASSTGLTPNEQFF
NA,TRBJ2-3,TRBV6-5,NA,TGTGCCAGCAGTTACGCGCGGGGACCTGGTACAGATACGCAGTATTTT,CASSYARGPGTDTQYF
TRBD2,TRBJ2-7,TRBV6-5,few,TGTGCCAGCAGGAGTAGCGGGGGCCCCTACGAGCAGTACTTC,CASRSSGGPYEQYF
TRBD1,TRBJ1-4,TRBV5-6,NA,TGTGCCAGCAGCGAACGGGACAGAACTAATGAAAAACTGTTTTTT,CASSERDRTNEKLFF
NA,TRBJ2-7,TRBV4-1,few,TGCGCCAGCAGCCATTCTGACGGTAAGCAGTACTTC,CASSHSDGKQYF
TRBD2,TRBJ2-1,TRBV5-1,NA,TGCGCCAGCAGCTTCGGCGGGGGGCGGGTCAATGAGCAGTTCTTC,CASSFGGGRVNEQFF
TRBD2,TRBJ2-3,TRBV19,NA,TGTGCCAGTAGTGGCGGGACTAGCGGGACTCCGAGCACAGATACGCAGTATTTT,CASSGGTSGTPSTDTQYF
NA,TRBJ2-2,TRBV24-1,NA,TGTGCCACCAGTGCGGGCTCGAACACCGGGGAGCTGTTTTTT,CATSAGSNTGELFF
NA,TRBJ2-1,TRBV10-3,NA,TGTGCCATACGCTCTGAGGGCGATGAGCAGTTCTTC,CAIRSEGDEQFF
TRBD2,TRBJ2-5,TRBV2,many,TGTGCCAGGACTAGCGGGGTAGAGACCCAGTACTTC,CARTSGVETQYF
TRBD1,TRBJ1-5,TRBV4-1,few,TGCGCCAGCAGCCAAGGACAGGGTAGCAATCAGCCCCAGCATTTT,CASSQGQGSNQPQHF
NA,TRBJ2-5,TRBV20-1,NA,TGCAGTGCTCCCGGGGCAGCCTCGATTCTCCAGTACTTC,CSAPGAASILQYF
NA,TRBJ2-1,TRBV5-4,NA,TGTGCCGGCAGCTTGGCCGGTGGAGACGAGCAGTTCTTC,CAGSLAGGDEQFF
TRBD2,TRBJ2-5,TRBV12-3/TRBV12-4,many,TGTGCCAGCAGTCTGACCGGGACTAGCTTACAGACCCAGTACTTC,CASSLTGTSLQTQYF
NA,TRBJ2-1,TRBV20-1,many,TGCAGTGCTTTGTCGGGGGTGAATGAGCAGTTCTTC,CSALSGVNEQFF
NA,TRBJ2-7,TRBV19,NA,TGTGCCAGTAACCCACCCCTCGCAGATACGCAGTACTTC,CASNPPLADTQYF
TRBD2,TRBJ2-5,TRBV28,few,TGTGCCAGCAGTTCTCCGGGACTAGCGGGGAGGGAGACCCAGTACTTC,CASSSPGLAGRETQYF
NA,TRBJ2-1,TRBV20-1,few,TGCAGTGCTCGCCAATATAACTACAATGAGCAGTTCTTC,CSARQYNYNEQFF
NA,TRBJ2-7,TRBV3-1,NA,TGTGCCAGCAGCCAAGGCCCGGGAAAATCCTACGAGCAGTACTTC,CASSQGPGKSYEQYF
NA,TRBJ2-1,TRBV7-2,NA,TGTGCCAGCAGCTTAGCACTACTACACAATGAGCAGTTCTTC,CASSLALLHNEQFF
TRBD1,TRBJ2-1,TRBV29-1,NA,TGCAGCGTCGTCAGGGGGCCGGGGGACAATGAGCAGTTCTTC,CSVVRGPGDNEQFF
NA,TRBJ2-5,TRBV29-1,NA,TGCAGCGTTGGAACAGGGACGCGAGAGACCCAGTACTTC,CSVGTGTRETQYF
TRBD2,TRBJ2-1,TRBV9,NA,TGTGCCAGCAGTGCGACTAGCGGAATCACCAATGAGCAGGTCTTC,CASSATSGITNEQVF
NA,TRBJ2-1,TRBV2,NA,TGTGCCAGCAGGACTCGGGAGACGGGGGAGCAGTTCTTC,CASRTRETGEQFF
TRBD1,TRBJ1-3,TRBV28,NA,TGTGCCAGCAGTTCCTCCCTGGGACAGGGGAGGTCTGGAAACACCATATATTTT,CASSSSLGQGRSGNTIYF
NA,TRBJ1-2,TRBV7-9,NA,TGTGCCAGCAGCTTAGCGGGGGGGAGCAGAGTTTATGGCTACACCTTC,CASSLAGGSRVYGYTF
TRBD1,TRBJ1-5,TRBV20-1,NA,TGCAGTGCTAGAGGGGACAGCATTAGCAATCAGCCCCAGCATTTT,CSARGDSISNQPQHF
NA,TRBJ2-1,TRBV7-2,NA,TGTGCCAGCAGCTTCTCTAGCGTCCCACCGGGGGCGAATGAGCAGTTCTTC,CASSFSSVPPGANEQFF
NA,TRBJ2-3,TRBV15,many,TGTGCCATTCGAGGGGTAGATACGCAGTATTTT,CAIRGVDTQYF